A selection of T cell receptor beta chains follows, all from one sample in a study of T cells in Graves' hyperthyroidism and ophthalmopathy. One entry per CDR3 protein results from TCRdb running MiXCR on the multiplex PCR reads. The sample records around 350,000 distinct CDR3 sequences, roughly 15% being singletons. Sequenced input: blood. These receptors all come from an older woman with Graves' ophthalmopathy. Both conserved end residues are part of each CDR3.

CDR3 protein: CSVVRGVSYEQYF
V gene: TRBV29-1

CDR3 protein: CASSLQQGYEQYF
V gene: TRBV27

CDR3 protein: CASSEEGHGSNQPQHF
V gene: TRBV28

CDR3 protein: CASSPTLTTGYTF
V gene: TRBV18

CDR3 protein: CSARPGQGSDTQYF
V gene: TRBV20-1

CDR3 protein: CATSDPGGKNTGELFF
V gene: TRBV24-1

CDR3 protein: CASSLSRNQETQYF
V gene: TRBV11-1

CDR3 protein: CASGPGGYTF
V gene: TRBV28

CDR3 protein: CAWSVRQGDQPQHF
V gene: TRBV30

CDR3 protein: CASSGQGLDEQYF
V gene: TRBV10-1

CDR3 protein: CAWSGGQGREQYF
V gene: TRBV30

CDR3 protein: CAISESGGLAGHEQYF
V gene: TRBV10-3

CDR3 protein: CASSLSQGALRGYTF
V gene: TRBV5-1

CDR3 protein: CASTRTYNSPLHF
V gene: TRBV12-3/TRBV12-4

CDR3 protein: CASSEEVQLNEKLFF
V gene: TRBV6-1

CDR3 protein: CASSIRQGSEQYF
V gene: TRBV12-3/TRBV12-4

CDR3 protein: CASSYLDRNTEAFF
V gene: TRBV6-5

CDR3 protein: CASSLPTGMEQYF
V gene: TRBV28

CDR3 protein: CASKASDDNEQFF
V gene: TRBV19

CDR3 protein: CASRGLAGVNEQFF
V gene: TRBV7-2